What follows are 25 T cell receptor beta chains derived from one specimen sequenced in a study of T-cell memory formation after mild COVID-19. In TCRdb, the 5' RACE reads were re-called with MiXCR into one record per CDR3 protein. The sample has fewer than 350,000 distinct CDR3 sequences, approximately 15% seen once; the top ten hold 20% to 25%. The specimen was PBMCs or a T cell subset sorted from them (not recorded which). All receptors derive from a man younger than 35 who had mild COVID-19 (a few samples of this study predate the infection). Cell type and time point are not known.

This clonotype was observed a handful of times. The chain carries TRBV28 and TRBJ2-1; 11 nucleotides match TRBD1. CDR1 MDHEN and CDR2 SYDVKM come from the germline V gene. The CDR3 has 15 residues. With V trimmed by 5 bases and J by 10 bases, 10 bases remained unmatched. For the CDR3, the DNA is TGTGCCAGCAGTCCCGGGACAGGGGGGACTTTAGAGCAGTTCTTC. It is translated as CASSPGTGGTLEQFF.

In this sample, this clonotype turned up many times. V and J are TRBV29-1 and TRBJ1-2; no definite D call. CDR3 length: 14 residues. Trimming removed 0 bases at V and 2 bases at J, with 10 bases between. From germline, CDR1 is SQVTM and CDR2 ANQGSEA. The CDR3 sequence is CSVEEGGANYGYTF. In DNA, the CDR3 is TGCAGCGTTGAAGAAGGCGGTGCCAACTATGGCTACACCTTC.

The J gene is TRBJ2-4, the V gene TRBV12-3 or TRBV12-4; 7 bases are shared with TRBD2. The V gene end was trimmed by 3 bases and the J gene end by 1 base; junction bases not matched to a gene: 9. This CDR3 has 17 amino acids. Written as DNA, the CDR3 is TGTGCCAGCAGTTTGCGGGGAGGGGTGTCGGCCAAAAACATTCAGTACTTC. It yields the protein CASSLRGGVSAKNIQYF.

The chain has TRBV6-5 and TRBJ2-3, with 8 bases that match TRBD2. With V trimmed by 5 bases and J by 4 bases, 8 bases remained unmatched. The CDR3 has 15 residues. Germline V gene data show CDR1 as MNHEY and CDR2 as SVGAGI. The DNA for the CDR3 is TGTGCCAGCAGTCGTGCGGGGGGCGTGGCAGATACGCAGTATTTT. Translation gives CASSRAGGVADTQYF.

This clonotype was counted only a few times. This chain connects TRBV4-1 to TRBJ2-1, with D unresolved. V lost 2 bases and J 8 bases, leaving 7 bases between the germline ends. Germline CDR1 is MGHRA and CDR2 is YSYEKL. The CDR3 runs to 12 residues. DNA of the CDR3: TGCGCCAGCAGCCAATTGCGCGATGAGCAGTTCTTC. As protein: CASSQLRDEQFF.

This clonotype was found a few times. The CDR3 loop reads CASSLNRGLGQPQHF. The CDR3 DNA is TGTGCCAGCAGCTTGAACAGGGGATTAGGTCAGCCCCAGCATTTT. The rearrangement uses TRBV5-5 and TRBJ1-5, with 7 positions matching TRBD1. Germline V CDR1 and CDR2: SGHKS, YYEKEE (reference sequence). The length of the CDR3 is 15 residues. J lost 6 bases, V lost 1 base, and 7 bases had no gene match.

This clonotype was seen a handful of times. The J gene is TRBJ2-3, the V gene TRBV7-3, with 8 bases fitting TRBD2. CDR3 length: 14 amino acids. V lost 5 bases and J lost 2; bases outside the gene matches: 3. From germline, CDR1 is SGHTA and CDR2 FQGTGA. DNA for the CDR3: TGTGCCAGCAGCCTTAGCGGGGTCACAGATACGCAGTATTTT. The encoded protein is CASSLSGVTDTQYF. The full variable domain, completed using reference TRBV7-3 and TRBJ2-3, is GAGVSQTPSNKVTEKGKYVELRCDPISGHTALYWYRQSLGQGPEFLIYFQGTGAADDSGLPNDRFFAVRPEGSVSTLKIQRTERGDSAVYLCASSLSGVTDTQYFGPGTRLTVL.

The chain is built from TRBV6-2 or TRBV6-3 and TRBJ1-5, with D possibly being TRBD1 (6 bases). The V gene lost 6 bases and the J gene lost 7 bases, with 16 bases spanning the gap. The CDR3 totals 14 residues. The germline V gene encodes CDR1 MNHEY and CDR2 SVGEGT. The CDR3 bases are TGTGCCAGCAGCTCTGGCAGGGGTCAACAGCCCCAGCATTTT. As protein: CASSSGRGQQPQHF.

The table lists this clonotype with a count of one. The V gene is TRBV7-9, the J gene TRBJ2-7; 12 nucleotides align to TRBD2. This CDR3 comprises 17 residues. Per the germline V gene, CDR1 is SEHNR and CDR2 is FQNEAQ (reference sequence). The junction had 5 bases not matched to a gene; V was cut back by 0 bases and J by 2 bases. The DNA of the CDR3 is TGTGCCAGCAGCTTAGCGGCTAGCGGGGGGGCTCCCTACGAGCAGTACTTC. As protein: CASSLAASGGAPYEQYF.

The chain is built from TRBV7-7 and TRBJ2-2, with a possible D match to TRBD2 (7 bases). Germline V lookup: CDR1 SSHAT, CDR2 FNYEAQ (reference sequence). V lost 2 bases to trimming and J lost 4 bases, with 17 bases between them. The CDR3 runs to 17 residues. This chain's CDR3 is CASSLLAGAFATGELFF. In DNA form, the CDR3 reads TGTGCCAGCAGCTTATTGGCGGGGGCTTTCGCCACCGGGGAGCTGTTTTTT.

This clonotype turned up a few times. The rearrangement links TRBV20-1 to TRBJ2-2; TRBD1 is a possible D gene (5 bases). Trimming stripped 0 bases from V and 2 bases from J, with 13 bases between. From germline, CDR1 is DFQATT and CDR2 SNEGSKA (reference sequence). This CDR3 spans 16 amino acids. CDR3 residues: CSARDWGRVNTGELFF. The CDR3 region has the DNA TGCAGTGCTAGAGATTGGGGCAGGGTCAACACCGGGGAGCTGTTTTTT.

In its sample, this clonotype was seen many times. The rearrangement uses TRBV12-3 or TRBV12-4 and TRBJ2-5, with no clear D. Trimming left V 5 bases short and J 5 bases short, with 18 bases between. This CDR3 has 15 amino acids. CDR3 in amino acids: CASSPSPRVGETQYF. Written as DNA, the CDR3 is TGTGCCAGCAGTCCAAGTCCTAGGGTCGGGGAGACCCAGTACTTC.

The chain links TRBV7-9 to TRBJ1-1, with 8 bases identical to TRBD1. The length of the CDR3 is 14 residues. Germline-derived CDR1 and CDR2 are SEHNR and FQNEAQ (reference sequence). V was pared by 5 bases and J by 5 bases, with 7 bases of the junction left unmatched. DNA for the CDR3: TGTGCCAGCAGCCCTCAGGGGGCTCAAACTGAAGCTTTCTTT. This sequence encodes CASSPQGAQTEAFF.

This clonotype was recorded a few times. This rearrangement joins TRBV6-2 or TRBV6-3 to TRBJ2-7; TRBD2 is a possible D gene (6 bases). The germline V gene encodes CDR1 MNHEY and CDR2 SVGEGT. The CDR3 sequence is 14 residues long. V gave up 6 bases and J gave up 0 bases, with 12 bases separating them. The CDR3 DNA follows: TGTGCCAGCAGGAAAGGCGGGAACTCCTACGAGCAGTACGTC. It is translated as CASRKGGNSYEQYV.

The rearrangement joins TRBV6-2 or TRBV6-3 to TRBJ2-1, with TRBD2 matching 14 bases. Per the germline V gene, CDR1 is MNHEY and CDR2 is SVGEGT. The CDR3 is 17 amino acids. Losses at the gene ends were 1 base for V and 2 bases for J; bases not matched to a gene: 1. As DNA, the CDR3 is TGTGCCAGCAGTTACTGGGGACTAGCGGGGGCCTACAATGAGCAGTTCTTC. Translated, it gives CASSYWGLAGAYNEQFF.

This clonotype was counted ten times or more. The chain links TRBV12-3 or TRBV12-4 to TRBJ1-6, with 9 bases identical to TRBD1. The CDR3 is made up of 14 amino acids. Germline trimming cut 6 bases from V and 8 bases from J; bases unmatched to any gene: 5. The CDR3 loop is CASRLDRGYSPLHF. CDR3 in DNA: TGTGCCAGCAGGTTGGACAGGGGTTATTCACCCCTCCACTTT.

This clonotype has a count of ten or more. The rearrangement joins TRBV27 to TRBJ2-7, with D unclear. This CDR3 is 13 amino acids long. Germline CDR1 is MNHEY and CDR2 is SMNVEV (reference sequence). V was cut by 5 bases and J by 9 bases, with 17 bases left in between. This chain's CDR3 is CASSPPGYGGQYF. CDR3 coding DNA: TGTGCCAGCAGTCCCCCCGGCTACGGCGGGCAGTACTTC.

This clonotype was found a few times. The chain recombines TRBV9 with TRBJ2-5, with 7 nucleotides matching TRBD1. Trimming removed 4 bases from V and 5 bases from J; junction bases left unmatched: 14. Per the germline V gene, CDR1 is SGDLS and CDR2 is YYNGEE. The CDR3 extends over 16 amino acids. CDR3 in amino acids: CASSLRVRGTEETQYF. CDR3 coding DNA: TGTGCCAGCAGCCTACGGGTCAGGGGGACGGAGGAGACCCAGTACTTC.

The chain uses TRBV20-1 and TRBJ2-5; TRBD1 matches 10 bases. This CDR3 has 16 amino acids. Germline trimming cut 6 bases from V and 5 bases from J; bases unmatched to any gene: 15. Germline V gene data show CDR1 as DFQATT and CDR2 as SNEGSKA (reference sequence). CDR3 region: CSALGHPGQGKETQYF. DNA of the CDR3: TGCAGTGCCCTAGGTCATCCGGGACAGGGGAAGGAGACCCAGTACTTC.

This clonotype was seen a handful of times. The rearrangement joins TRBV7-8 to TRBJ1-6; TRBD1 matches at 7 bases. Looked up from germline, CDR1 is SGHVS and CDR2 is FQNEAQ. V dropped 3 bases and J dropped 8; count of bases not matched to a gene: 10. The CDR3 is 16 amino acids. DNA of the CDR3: TGTGCCAGCAGCTTGTTCCACAGGGGAGGAGATTCACCCCTCCACTTT. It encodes CASSLFHRGGDSPLHF.

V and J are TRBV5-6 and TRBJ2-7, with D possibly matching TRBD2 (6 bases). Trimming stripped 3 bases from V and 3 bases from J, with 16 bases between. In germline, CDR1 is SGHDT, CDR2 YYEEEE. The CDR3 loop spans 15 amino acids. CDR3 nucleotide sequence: TGTGCCAGCAGCTCCCCTATGAACGGGGGCTACGAGCAGTACTTC. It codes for CASSSPMNGGYEQYF.

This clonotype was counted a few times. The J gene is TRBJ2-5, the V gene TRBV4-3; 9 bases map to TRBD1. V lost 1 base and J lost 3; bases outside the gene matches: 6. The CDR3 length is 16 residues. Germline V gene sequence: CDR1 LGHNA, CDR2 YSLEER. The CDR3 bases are TGCGCCAGCAGCCAAGGACAGGGGGGCCTTAAAGAGACCCAGTACTTC. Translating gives CASSQGQGGLKETQYF.

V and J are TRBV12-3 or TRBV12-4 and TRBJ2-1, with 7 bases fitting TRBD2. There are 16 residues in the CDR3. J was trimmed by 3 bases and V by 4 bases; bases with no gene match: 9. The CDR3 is CASSSILSGIYNEQFF. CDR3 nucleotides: TGTGCCAGCAGTTCCATTTTGAGCGGGATCTACAATGAGCAGTTCTTC.

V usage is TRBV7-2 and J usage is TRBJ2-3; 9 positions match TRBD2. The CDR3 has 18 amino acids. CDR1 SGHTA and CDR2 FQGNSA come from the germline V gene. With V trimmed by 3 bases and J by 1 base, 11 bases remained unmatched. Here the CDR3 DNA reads TGTGCCAGCAGCTTTTTGCGGGGGGGCTACAGGGGCACAGATACGCAGTATTTT. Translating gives CASSFLRGGYRGTDTQYF.

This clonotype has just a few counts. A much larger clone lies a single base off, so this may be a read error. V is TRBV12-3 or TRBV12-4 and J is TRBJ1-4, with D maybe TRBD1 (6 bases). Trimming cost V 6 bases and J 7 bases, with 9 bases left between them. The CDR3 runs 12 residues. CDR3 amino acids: CASSRTVEKLFF. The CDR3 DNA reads TGTGCCAGCAGCCGGACAGTTGAAAAACTGTTTTTT.